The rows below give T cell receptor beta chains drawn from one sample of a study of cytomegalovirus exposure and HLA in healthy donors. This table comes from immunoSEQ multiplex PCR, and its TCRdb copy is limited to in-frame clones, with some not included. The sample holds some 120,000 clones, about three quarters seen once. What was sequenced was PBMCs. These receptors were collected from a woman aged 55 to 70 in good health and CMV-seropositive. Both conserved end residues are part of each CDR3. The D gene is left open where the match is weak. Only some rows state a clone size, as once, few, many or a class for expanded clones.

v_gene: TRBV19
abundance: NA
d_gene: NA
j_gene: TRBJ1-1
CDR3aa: CASSPRQAGEAFF
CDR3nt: TGTGCCAGTAGTCCCCGACAGGCCGGTGAAGCTTTCTTT

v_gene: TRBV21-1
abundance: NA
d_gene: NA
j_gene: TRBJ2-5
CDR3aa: CASSKALPRAGGPVPQETQYF
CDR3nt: TGTGCCAGCAGCAAAGCGCTCCCCAGGGCGGGAGGGCCTGTTCCCCAAGAGACCCAGTACTTC

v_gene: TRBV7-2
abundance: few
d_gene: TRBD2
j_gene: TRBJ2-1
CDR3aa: CASSLETSANNEQFF
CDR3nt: TGTGCCAGCAGCTTAGAGACTAGCGCCAACAATGAGCAGTTCTTC

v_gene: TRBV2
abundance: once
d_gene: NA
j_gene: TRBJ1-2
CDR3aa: CASRRLTVTYGYTF
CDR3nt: TGTGCCAGCAGGCGATTGACAGTAACTTATGGCTACACCTTC

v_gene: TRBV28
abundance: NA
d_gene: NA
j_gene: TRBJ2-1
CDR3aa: CASSLPRLGNEQFF
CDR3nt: TGTGCCAGCAGTTTACCGCGACTAGGGAATGAGCAGTTCTTC

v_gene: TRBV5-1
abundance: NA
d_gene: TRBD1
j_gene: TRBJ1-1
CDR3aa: CASSLVGTGGVRLNTEAFF
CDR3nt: TGCGCCAGCAGCTTGGTAGGGACAGGGGGCGTTCGGTTGAACACTGAAGCTTTCTTT

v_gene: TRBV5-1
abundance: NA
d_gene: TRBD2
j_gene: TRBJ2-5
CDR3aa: CASSLEAGGQETQYF
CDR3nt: TGCGCCAGCAGCTTGGAAGCGGGGGGACAAGAGACCCAGTACTTC

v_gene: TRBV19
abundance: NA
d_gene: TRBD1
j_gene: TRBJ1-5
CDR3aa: CASTDRGGNQPQHF
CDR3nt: TGTGCCAGCACGGACAGGGGGGGCAATCAGCCCCAGCATTTT

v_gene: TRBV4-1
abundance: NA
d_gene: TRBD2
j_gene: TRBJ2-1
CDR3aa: CASSQGVSSSGPYNEQFF
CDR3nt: TGCGCCAGCAGCCAAGGGGTCAGTAGTAGCGGGCCGTACAATGAGCAGTTCTTC

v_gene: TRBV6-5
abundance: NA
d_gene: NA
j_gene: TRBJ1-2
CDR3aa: CASSYSLGTNLAGYTF
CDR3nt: TGTGCCAGCAGTTACTCTCTCGGCACTAATTTAGCTGGCTACACCTTC

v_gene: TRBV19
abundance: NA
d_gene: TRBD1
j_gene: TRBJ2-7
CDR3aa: CASRETGGYEQYF
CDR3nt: TGTGCCAGTAGAGAGACAGGGGGATACGAGCAGTACTTC

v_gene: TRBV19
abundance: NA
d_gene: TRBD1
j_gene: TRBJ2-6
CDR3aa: CASSMKDRSSGANVLTF
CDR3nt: TGTGCCAGTAGTATGAAGGACAGGAGTTCTGGGGCCAACGTCCTGACTTTC

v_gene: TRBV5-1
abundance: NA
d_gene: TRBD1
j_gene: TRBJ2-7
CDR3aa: CASSLGQGEQYF
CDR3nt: TGCGCCAGCAGCCTTGGACAGGGGGAGCAGTACTTC

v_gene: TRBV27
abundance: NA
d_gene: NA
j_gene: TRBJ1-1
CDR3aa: CASSLASGRRGTEAFF
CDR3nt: TGTGCCAGCAGTTTAGCCTCGGGACGGAGGGGCACTGAAGCTTTCTTT

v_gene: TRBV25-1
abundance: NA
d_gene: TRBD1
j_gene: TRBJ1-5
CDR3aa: CASSGQGNQPQHF
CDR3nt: TGTGCCAGCAGTGGACAGGGGAATCAGCCCCAGCATTTT

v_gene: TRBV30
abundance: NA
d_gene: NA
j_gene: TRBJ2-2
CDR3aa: CACATRGRTGELFF
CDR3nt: TGTGCCTGCGCAACCAGGGGTCGAACCGGGGAGCTGTTTTTT

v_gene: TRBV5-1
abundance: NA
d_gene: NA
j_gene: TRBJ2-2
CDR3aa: CASSLGLVAAGTGELFF
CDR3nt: TGCGCCAGCAGCTTGGGATTGGTAGCGGCAGGAACCGGGGAGCTGTTTTTT

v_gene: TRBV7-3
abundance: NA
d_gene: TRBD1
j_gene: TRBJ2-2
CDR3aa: CASSPGTGIWGELFF
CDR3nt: TGTGCCAGCAGTCCCGGGACAGGGATATGGGGGGAGCTGTTTTTT

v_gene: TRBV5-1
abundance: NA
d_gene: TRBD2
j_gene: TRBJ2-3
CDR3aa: CASSLRAGGTDTQYF
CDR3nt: TGCGCCAGCAGCTTAAGGGCGGGGGGCACAGATACGCAGTATTTT

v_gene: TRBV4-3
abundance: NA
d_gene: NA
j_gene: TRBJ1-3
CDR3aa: CASSQESGAGGNTIYF
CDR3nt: TGCGCCAGCAGCCAAGAATCAGGGGCTGGGGGAAACACCATATATTTT

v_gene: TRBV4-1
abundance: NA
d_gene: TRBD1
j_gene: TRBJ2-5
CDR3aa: CASSQGTGPQETQYF
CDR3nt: TGCGCCAGCAGCCAAGGGACAGGGCCCCAAGAGACCCAGTACTTC

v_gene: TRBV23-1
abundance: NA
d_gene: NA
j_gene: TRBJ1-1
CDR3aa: CASSHKNTEAFF
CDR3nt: TGCGCCAGCAGTCACAAGAACACTGAAGCTTTCTTT

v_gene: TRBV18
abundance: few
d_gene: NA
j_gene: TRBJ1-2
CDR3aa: CASSPREDYGYTF
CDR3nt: TGTGCCAGCTCACCCAGGGAGGACTATGGCTACACCTTC

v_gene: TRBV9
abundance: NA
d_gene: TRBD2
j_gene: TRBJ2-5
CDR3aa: CASSVGLAGVPYQETQYF
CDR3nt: TGTGCCAGCAGCGTAGGTCTAGCGGGGGTCCCGTACCAAGAGACCCAGTACTTC